The source of this T cell receptor (beta chain) is a study of CD8+CD57+ T cells in acquired aplastic anemia (dated by TCRdb to 2016 to 2019). Study-wide context: A mean of about 3.2 ug of DNA, ranging from roughly 0.19 to 27.4 ug, was extracted from sorted CD4+ and CD8+ cells. CD8+CD57+ expansion was defined as a frequency above the mean frequency observed in healthy subjects.

About this clonotype itself: Its antigen has not been determined. No clone much larger than this one lies a single base away; base qualities are absent.

Expansion of CD8+CD57+ cells had been shown by flow cytometry in the patients chosen for sequencing. Every patient had severe acquired aplastic anemia, diagnosed using the International Study of Aplastic Anemia and Agranulocytosis and Camitta criteria. No patient had received any therapy when blood was sampled. In this study, sorted CD4+ and CD8+ T cells from the blood of healthy subjects and of severe aplastic anemia patients had their TCR repertoires deep-sequenced. In the USA, patient enrollment took place under clinicaltrials.gov protocols 00001620, 01623167, 00001397, 00071045, 00081523 and 00961064. Ficoll-Paque density gradient centrifugation was used to isolate peripheral blood mononuclear cells. Before DNA was extracted, CD4+ and CD8+ T cells were sorted using either FACS or magnetic beads. The research as a whole found: CD8+ Simpson's diversity did not differ significantly between patients and healthy controls (P=0.060). Although under 35 CD8+ CDR3 sequences were shared by patients and controls, these sequences appeared highly expressed in patients and within the immunodominant clones of patients.

TCR beta VDJ combination and CDR3 sequence profiling used genomic DNA as the template. TCR repertoire sequencing was run on an Illumina HiSeq 2000. In the original analysis: TRBV/TRBJ rearrangement plots, CDR3 size and DJ length profiles, and Simpson's diversity index were used to evaluate the repertoires. The immunodominant clone was defined as the most abundant DNA sequence in deep sequencing data. CDR3 amino acid sequences were checked for sharing between subjects and were compared against published repertoires and the VDJdb database. In TCRdb, the public reads were trimmed at Q25 with fastp and aligned with MiXCR, with productive beta chains retained. For every CDR3 protein sequence, its rows merge into one entry that carries the most common genes and DNA. TCRdb, not the original authors, processed these V and J calls. This sample holds under 200,000 distinct CDR3 sequences; 71% were observed only once. The leading ten clones occupy 40% to 55% of the sample.

V is clipped by 0 bases and J by 6 bases, and the sequence between their germline boundaries is 7 bases long. CDR1 and CDR2 are drawn from the germline V gene (reference sequence): DFQATT, SNEGSKA. The CDR3 contains 12 residues, cysteine and phenylalanine counted. Solely the CDR3 DNA is kept, with 36 bases framed from the first base. Sequenced sample: sorted CD4+, CD8+, or CD8+CD57+ T cells (not recorded which) from PBMCs. The chain is encoded by TRBV20-1 joined to TRBJ2-3; TRBD1 is perhaps the D gene, given 5 matching bases. The clonotype originates from a human donor with aplastic anemia. Read as DNA, the sequence is TGCAGTGCTAGAGAGGGGCTGGATACGCAGTATTTT. Its coded protein is CSAREGLDTQYF.